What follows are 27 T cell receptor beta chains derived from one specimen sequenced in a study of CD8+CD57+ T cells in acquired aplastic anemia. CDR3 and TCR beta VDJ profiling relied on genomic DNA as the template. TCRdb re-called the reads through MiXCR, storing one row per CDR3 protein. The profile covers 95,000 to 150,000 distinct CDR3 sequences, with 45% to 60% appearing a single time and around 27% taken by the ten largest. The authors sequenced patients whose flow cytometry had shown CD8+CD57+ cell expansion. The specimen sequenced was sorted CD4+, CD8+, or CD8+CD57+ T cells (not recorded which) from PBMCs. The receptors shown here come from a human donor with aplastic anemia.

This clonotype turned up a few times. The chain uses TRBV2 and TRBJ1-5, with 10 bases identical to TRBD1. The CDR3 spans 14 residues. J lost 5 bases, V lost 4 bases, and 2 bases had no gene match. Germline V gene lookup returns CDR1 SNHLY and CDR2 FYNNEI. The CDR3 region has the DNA TGTGCCAGCAGTGGGGACAGGGGAGATCAGCCCCAGCATTTT. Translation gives CASSGDRGDQPQHF.

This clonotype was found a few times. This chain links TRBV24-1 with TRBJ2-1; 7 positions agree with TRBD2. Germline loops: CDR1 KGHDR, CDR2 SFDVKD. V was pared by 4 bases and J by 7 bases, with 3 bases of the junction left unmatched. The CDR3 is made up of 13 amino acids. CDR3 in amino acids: CATSDFGGNEQFF. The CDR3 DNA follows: TGTGCCACCAGTGACTTCGGGGGGAATGAGCAGTTCTTC.

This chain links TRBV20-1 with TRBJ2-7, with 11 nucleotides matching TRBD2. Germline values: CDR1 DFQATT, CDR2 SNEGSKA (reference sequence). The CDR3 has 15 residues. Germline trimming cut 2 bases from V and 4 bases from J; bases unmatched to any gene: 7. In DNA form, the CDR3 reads TGCAGTGCTAGATCCCTGACTAGCGGGACGTACGAGCAGTACTTC. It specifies CSARSLTSGTYEQYF.

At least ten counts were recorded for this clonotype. CDR3 region: CASSEFGLAGHYEQYF. CDR3 DNA: TGTGCCAGCAGTGAATTCGGGCTAGCGGGCCACTACGAGCAGTACTTC. The chain is built from TRBV25-1 and TRBJ2-7; 8 positions match TRBD2. With V trimmed by 1 base and J by 3 bases, 8 bases remained unmatched. This CDR3 contains 16 residues. CDR1 is MGHDK, CDR2 SYGVNS, per germline.

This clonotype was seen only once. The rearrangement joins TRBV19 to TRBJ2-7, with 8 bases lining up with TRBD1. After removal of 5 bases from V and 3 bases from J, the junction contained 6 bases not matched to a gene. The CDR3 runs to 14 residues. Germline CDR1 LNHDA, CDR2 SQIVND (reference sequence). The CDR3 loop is CASSAAGTGYEQYF. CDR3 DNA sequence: TGTGCCAGTAGTGCAGCCGGGACAGGCTACGAGCAGTACTTC.

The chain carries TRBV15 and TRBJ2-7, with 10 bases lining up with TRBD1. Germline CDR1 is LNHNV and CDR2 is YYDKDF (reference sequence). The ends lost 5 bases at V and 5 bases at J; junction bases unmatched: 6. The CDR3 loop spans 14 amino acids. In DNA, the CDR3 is TGTGCCACCAGCCTGACAGGGGGCAGGGACGAGCAGTACTTC. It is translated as CATSLTGGRDEQYF.

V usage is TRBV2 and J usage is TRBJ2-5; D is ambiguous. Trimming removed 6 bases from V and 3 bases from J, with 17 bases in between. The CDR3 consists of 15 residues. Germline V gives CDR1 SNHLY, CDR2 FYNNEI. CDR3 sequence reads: CASSVDRTQEETQYF. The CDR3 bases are TGTGCCAGCAGCGTAGATAGGACCCAAGAAGAGACCCAGTACTTC.

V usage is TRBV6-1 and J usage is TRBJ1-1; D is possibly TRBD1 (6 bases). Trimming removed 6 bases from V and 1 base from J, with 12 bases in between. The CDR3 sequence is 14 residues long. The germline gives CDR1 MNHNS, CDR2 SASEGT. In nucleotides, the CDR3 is TGTGCCAGCAGAAGCGGGACACAGAACACTGAAGCTTTCTTT. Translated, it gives CASRSGTQNTEAFF.

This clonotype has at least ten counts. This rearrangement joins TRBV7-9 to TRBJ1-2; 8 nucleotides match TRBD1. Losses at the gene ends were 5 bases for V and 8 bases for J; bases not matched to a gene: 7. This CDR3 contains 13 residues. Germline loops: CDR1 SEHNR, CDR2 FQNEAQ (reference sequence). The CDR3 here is CASSPGTGPGYTF. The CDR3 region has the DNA TGTGCCAGCAGCCCCGGGACAGGACCAGGCTACACCTTC.

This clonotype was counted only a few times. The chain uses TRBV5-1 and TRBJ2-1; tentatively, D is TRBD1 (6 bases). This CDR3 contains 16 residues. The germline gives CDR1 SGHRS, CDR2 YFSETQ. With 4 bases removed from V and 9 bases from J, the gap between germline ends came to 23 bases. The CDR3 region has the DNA TGCGCCAGCAGCAACCTAGGGGGTGGTGGTACCGTTGAGCAGTTCTTC. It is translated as CASSNLGGGGTVEQFF.

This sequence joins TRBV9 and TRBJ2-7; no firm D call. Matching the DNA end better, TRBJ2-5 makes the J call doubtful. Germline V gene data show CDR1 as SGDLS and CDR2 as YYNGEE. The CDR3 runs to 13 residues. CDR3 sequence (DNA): TGTGCCAGCAGCGTTCAGGATAGGGAGACCCAGTACTTC. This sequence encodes CASSVQDRETQYF.

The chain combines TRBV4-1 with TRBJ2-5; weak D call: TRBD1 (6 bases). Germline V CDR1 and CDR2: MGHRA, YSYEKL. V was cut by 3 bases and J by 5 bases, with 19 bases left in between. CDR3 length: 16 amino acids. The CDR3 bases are TGCGCCAGCAGCCAGGACGATGACAGGTACAGGGAGACCCAGTACTTC. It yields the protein CASSQDDDRYRETQYF.

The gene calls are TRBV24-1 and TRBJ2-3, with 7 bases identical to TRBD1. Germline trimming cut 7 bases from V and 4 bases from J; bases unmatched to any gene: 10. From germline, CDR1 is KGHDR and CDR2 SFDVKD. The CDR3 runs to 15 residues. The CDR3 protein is CATRGTGEFADTQYF. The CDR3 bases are TGTGCCACCAGAGGAACAGGGGAATTTGCAGATACGCAGTATTTT.

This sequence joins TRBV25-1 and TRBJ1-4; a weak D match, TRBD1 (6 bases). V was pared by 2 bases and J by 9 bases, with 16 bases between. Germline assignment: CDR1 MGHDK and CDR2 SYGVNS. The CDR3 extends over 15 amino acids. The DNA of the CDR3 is TGTGCCAGCAGTGAACGGACAGTAACTTATCAAAAACTGTTTTTT. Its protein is CASSERTVTYQKLFF.

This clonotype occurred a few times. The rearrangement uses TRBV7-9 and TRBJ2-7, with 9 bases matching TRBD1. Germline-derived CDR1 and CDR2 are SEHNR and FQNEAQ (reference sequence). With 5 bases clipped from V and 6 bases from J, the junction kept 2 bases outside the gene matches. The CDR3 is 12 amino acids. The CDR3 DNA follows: TGTGCCAGCAGCGTACAGGGGGCCGAGCAGTACTTC. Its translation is CASSVQGAEQYF.

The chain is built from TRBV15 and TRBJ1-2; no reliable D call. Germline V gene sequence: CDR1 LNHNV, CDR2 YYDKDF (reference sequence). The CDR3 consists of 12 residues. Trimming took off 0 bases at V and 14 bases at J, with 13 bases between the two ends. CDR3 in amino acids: CATSRDSGSWTF. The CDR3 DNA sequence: TGTGCCACCAGCAGAGATTCGGGATCTTGGACCTTC.

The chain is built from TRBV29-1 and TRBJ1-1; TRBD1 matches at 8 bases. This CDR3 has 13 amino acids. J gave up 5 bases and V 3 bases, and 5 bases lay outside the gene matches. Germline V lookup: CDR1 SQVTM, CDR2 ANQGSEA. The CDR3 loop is CSVETGVGTEAFF. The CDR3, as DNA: TGCAGCGTTGAGACAGGGGTCGGAACTGAAGCTTTCTTT.

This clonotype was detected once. CDR3 loop: CASTAEGTGAANYGYTF. In DNA form, the CDR3 reads TGTGCCAGCACCGCCGAGGGGACAGGGGCGGCTAACTATGGCTACACCTTC. The V and J genes are TRBV9 and TRBJ1-2; 10 nucleotides align to TRBD1. V was clipped by 6 bases and J by 0 bases; unmatched bases: 11. This CDR3 region has 17 residues. Germline lookup yields CDR1 SGDLS and CDR2 YYNGEE.

CDR3: CAISSTDPNTIYF. CDR3 nucleotide sequence: TGTGCCATTAGCTCCACGGACCCAAACACCATATATTTT. The gene calls are TRBV15 and TRBJ1-3; no clear D gene. The CDR3 spans 13 residues. V was trimmed by 10 bases and J by 6 bases, leaving 16 bases between them. Germline V gene lookup returns CDR1 LNHNV and CDR2 YYDKDF (reference sequence).

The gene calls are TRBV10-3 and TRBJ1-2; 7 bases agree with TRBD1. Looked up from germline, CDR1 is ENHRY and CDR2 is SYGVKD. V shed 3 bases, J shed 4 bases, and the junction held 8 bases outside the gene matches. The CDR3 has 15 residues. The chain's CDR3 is CAISESGQLSYGYTF. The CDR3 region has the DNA TGTGCCATCAGTGAATCGGGACAGCTTTCCTATGGCTACACCTTC.

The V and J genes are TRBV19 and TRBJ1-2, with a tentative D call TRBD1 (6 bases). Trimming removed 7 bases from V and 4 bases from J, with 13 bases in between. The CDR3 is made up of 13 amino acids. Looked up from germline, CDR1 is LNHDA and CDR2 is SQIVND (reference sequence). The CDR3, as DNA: TGTGCCAGTATCTCCGGGGGCCGCTATGGCTACACCTTC. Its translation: CASISGGRYGYTF.

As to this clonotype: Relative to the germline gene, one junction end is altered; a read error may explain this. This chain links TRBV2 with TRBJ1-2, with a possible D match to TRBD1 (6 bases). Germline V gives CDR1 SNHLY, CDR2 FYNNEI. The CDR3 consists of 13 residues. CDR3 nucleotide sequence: TGCGCCAGCAGTGAACCGGGACACAATGGCTACGCCTTC. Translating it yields CASSEPGHNGYAF.

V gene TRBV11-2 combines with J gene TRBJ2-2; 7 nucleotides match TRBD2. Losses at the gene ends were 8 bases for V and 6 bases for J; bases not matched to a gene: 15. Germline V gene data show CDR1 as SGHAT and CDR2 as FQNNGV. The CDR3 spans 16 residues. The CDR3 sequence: CASRTPRRGRAGELFF. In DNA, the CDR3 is TGTGCCAGCCGAACGCCTAGGCGGGGGAGGGCCGGGGAGCTGTTTTTT.

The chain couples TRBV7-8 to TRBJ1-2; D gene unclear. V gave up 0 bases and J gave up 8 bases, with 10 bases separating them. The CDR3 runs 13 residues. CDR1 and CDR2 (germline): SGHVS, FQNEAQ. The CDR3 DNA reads TGTGCCAGCAGCTTAGCGTATGGTAGCGGCTACACCTTC. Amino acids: CASSLAYGSGYTF.

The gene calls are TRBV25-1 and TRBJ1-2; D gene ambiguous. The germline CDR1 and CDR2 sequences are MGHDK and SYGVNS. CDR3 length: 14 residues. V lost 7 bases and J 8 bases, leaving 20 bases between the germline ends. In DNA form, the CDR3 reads TGTGCCAGCACTTCGTCGAAGGGCGTGCGGGGCTACACCTTC. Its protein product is CASTSSKGVRGYTF.

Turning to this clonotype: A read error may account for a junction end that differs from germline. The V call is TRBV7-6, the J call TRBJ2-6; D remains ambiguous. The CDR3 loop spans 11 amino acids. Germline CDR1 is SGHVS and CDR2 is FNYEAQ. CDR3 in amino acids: CTSSGANVLTF. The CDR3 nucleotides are TGTACCAGCTCTGGGGCCAACGTCCTGACTTTC.

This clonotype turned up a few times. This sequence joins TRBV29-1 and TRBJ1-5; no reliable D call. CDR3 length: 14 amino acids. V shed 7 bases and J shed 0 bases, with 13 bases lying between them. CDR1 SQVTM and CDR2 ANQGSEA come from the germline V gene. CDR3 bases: TGCAGCGCCCTGGGAGAAGCTAGCAATCAGCCCCAGCATTTT. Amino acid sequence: CSALGEASNQPQHF.